This entry is about one T cell receptor (beta chain). Its antigen is still unknown. PCR was performed using 60 Vbeta and 13 Jbeta primers. Clones were sequenced by immunoSEQ multiplex PCR, and TCRdb holds only the in-frame ones, with some missing. This table holds approximately 100,000 clones, about 79% found once. Trimming removed 1 base at V and 0 bases at J, with 6 bases between. CDR1 and CDR2 (germline): SGHAT, FQNNGV. This CDR3 has 15 residues. These data originate in a study of cytomegalovirus exposure and HLA in healthy donors. Study-wide points: Earlier findings revealed that most TCR beta V segments proved productive either about 87% or about 30% of the time. Most CMV-associated TCR beta chains appeared HLA-restricted in a later analysis. It was shown in a later analysis that HLA-associated TCR beta chains were more clonally expanded than other, equally common chains. Among the most significant clusters, several appeared linked to common viral pathogens in a later analysis.

The specimen sequenced was PBMCs. The chain links TRBV11-2 to TRBJ1-4; D call uncertain. The clonotype originates from a young woman in good health and CMV-seronegative. The CDR3: CASSLGLTTNEKLFF. The CDR3 DNA reads TGTGCCAGCAGCTTAGGACTAACAACTAATGAAAAACTGTTTTTT.